The T cell receptor beta chain under discussion was sequenced for a study of T cells in Graves' hyperthyroidism and ophthalmopathy. Study-level background: Pretreatment peripheral blood was obtained at initial diagnosis.

The junction had 12 bases not matched to a gene; V was cut back by 5 bases and J by 11 bases. The germline CDR1 and CDR2 sequences are MDHEN and SYDVKM. The CDR3 is 15 residues long. TCR beta CDR3 region amplification was performed from RNA transcripts. During a first-round RT-PCR of the TCR CDR3, the HTBI primer set was used. TCRdb reprocessed the multiplex PCR reads with MiXCR, giving one entry per CDR3 protein. The data hold hundreds of thousands of distinct CDR3 sequences, with roughly 15% observed a single time. Exclusion followed for patients with uncontrolled infection, other autoimmune disease, pregnancy or lactation. Every diagnosis used clinical symptoms, serum thyroxine and TRAb, thyroid ultrasound and orbital computed tomography. The PBMCs were sourced from fresh peripheral blood (approximately 9 ml).

The source is a woman aged 60-70 years with Graves' ophthalmopathy. The sequencing sample was made of blood. The chain combines TRBV28 with TRBJ1-1, with 12 bases fitting TRBD1. The CDR3 bases are TGTGCCAGCAGTGTAGACCTGGGGACAGGGGGCTGGGCTTTCTTT. Protein product: CASSVDLGTGGWAFF.